This is a list of T cell receptor beta chains from one sample in a study of cytomegalovirus exposure and HLA in healthy donors. TCRdb's copy holds only in-frame clones and misses some; the assay was immunoSEQ multiplex PCR. Of 150,000 to 200,000 clones detected, roughly 80% appear once; the ten largest clones hold about 1.6%. Sequencing was performed on PBMCs. All receptors come from a man aged 45-65 years in good health and CMV-seronegative. The CDR3 runs from the conserved cysteine through the conserved F or W. D genes are given only for firm matches. Clone size is stated in some rows and not others, as once, few, many or a class when expanded.

D gene | J gene | clone size | V gene | CDR3 protein | CDR3 DNA
TRBD2 | TRBJ2-2 | . | TRBV15 | CATSTGLANTGELFF | TGTGCCACCAGCACTGGACTAGCGAACACCGGGGAGCTGTTTTTT
. | TRBJ1-6 | . | TRBV4-3 | CASSQDPSGNNSPLHF | TGCGCCAGCAGCCAAGATCCTTCAGGGAATAATTCACCCCTCCACTTT
TRBD1 | TRBJ1-1 | . | TRBV27 | CASSSGTGFYDTEAFF | TGTGCCAGCAGTTCCGGGACAGGGTTCTATGACACTGAAGCTTTCTTT
TRBD2 | TRBJ2-3 | . | TRBV9 | CASSRDYPSTDTQYF | TGTGCCAGCAGCCGGGACTACCCGAGCACAGATACGCAGTATTTT
. | TRBJ2-5 | . | TRBV28 | CASSPTGEKETQYF | TGTGCCAGCAGTCCGACTGGGGAGAAAGAGACCCAGTACTTC
TRBD2 | TRBJ2-2 | . | TRBV27 | CASRSRGGSGELFF | TGTGCCAGCAGAAGCCGGGGGGGGTCCGGGGAGCTGTTTTTT
. | TRBJ1-5 | . | TRBV5-5 | CASSLFDFSHSNQPQHF | TGTGCCAGCAGCTTGTTCGATTTCAGTCATAGCAATCAGCCCCAGCATTTT
. | TRBJ2-5 | . | TRBV6-1 | CASSFEKRQVVTQYF | TGTGCCAGCAGTTTCGAAAAACGCCAAGTAGTGACCCAGTACTTC
TRBD2 | TRBJ2-1 | . | TRBV2 | CASSVSAGLYNEQFF | TGTGCCAGCAGTGTTTCAGCGGGACTTTACAATGAGCAGTTCTTC
. | TRBJ2-7 | . | TRBV2 | CASTASDSSYEQYF | TGTGCCAGCACCGCTTCGGACTCCTCGTACGAGCAGTACTTC
. | TRBJ1-5 | . | TRBV10-3 | CAISEGQGQPQHF | TGTGCCATCAGTGAGGGGCAGGGCCAGCCCCAGCATTTT
TRBD1 | TRBJ1-2 | few | TRBV11-2 | CASSSSDRDGYTF | TGTGCCAGCAGCTCATCAGACAGGGACGGCTACACCTTC
TRBD1 | TRBJ1-2 | . | TRBV6-5 | CASSPRTGSRGYTF | TGTGCCAGCAGTCCCCGGACAGGGAGTCGCGGCTACACCTTC
TRBD1 | TRBJ1-2 | few | TRBV19 | CASSLLRDRDYGYTF | TGTGCCAGTAGCTTACTCCGGGACAGGGACTATGGCTACACCTTC
. | TRBJ2-7 | . | TRBV11-3 | CASSLPTGIFYEQYF | TGTGCCAGCAGCCTTCCGACGGGTATTTTCTACGAGCAGTACTTC
. | TRBJ2-7 | . | TRBV11-3 | CASSLGSQPKDEQYF | TGTGCCAGCAGCTTGGGTAGCCAGCCTAAGGACGAGCAGTACTTC
TRBD1 | TRBJ1-5 | few | TRBV5-1 | CASSAQGGGNQPQHF | TGCGCCAGCAGCGCACAGGGGGGAGGCAATCAGCCCCAGCATTTT
TRBD2 | TRBJ2-3 | . | TRBV7-2 | CASSLGSSGRAATQYF | TGTGCCAGCAGCTTGGGGTCTAGCGGGAGGGCAGCTACGCAGTATTTT
. | TRBJ1-1 | . | TRBV14 | CASSQDRGWDTEAFF | TGTGCCAGCAGCCAAGACCGGGGATGGGACACTGAAGCTTTCTTT
TRBD2 | TRBJ2-5 | . | TRBV5-1 | CASSFQRGGLETQYF | TGCGCCAGCAGCTTCCAGCGGGGGGGCTTAGAGACCCAGTACTTC
. | TRBJ2-7 | . | TRBV23-1 | CASSQYGIYSYEQYF | TGCGCCAGCAGTCAATATGGCATTTATTCCTACGAGCAGTACTTC
TRBD1 | TRBJ2-6 | . | TRBV19 | CASSHQGAGANVLTF | TGTGCCAGTAGTCACCAGGGGGCAGGGGCCAACGTCCTGACTTTC
. | TRBJ1-5 | . | TRBV6-5 | CASRRQVGQPQHF | TGTGCCAGCAGACGACAGGTCGGTCAGCCCCAGCATTTT
. | TRBJ2-2 | . | TRBV19 | CASSEQGATGELFF | TGTGCCAGTAGCGAACAGGGAGCCACCGGGGAGCTGTTTTTT
TRBD1 | TRBJ1-5 | . | TRBV7-2 | CASSAWTGGLQPQHF | TGTGCCAGCAGCGCATGGACAGGGGGGCTGCAGCCCCAGCATTTT
. | TRBJ1-1 | . | TRBV7-9 | CSSSLQATEAFF | TGTTCCAGCAGCCTCCAAGCCACTGAAGCTTTCTTT
. | TRBJ1-6 | few | TRBV5-4 | CASSPGSYNSPLHF | TGTGCCAGCAGCCCGGGCTCCTATAATTCACCCCTCCACTTT
. | TRBJ2-1 | once | TRBV7-2 | CASSPISGGRNEQFF | TGTGCCAGCAGCCCAATATCGGGGGGCCGAAATGAGCAGTTCTTC
TRBD2 | TRBJ2-7 | few | TRBV9 | CASSGGGVGYEQYF | TGTGCCAGCAGCGGGGGGGGAGTGGGGTACGAGCAGTACTTC
. | TRBJ2-1 | once | TRBV2 | CASLQGGSYNEQFF | TGTGCCAGCCTACAGGGTGGCTCCTACAATGAGCAGTTCTTC
. | TRBJ2-2 | . | TRBV5-1 | CASSRGPGELFF | TGCGCCAGCAGTAGAGGGCCGGGGGAGCTGTTTTTT
TRBD1 | TRBJ1-2 | . | TRBV4-2 | CASSQGGFGTGFGYTF | TGTGCCAGCAGCCAAGGGGGTTTTGGGACAGGGTTTGGCTACACCTTC
. | TRBJ2-2 | . | TRBV7-2 | CASSKTRQATGELFF | TGTGCCAGCAGCAAAACCCGACAGGCCACCGGGGAGCTGTTTTTT
TRBD2 | TRBJ2-5 | . | TRBV9 | CASSGGLAEETQYF | TGTGCCAGCAGTGGGGGACTAGCCGAAGAGACCCAGTACTTC
. | TRBJ2-1 | . | TRBV27 | CASSGGRVSYNEQFF | TGTGCCAGCAGTGGGGGGAGAGTCTCCTACAATGAGCAGTTCTTC
. | TRBJ2-1 | . | TRBV29-1 | CSVEDDNNANNEQFF | TGCAGCGTTGAAGATGACAATAACGCAAACAATGAGCAGTTCTTC
. | TRBJ2-5 | . | TRBV2 | CASSADWETQYF | TGTGCCAGCAGTGCCGACTGGGAGACCCAGTACTTC
. | TRBJ1-1 | few | TRBV19 | CASSMRVNTEAFF | TGTGCCAGTAGTATGAGGGTAAACACTGAAGCTTTCTTT
TRBD1 | TRBJ1-5 | . | TRBV7-9 | CASSFYGQGNQPQHF | TGTGCCAGCAGCTTTTACGGACAGGGCAATCAGCCCCAGCATTTT
TRBD1 | TRBJ1-6 | . | TRBV5-4 | CASSLSDGRGRSPLHF | TGTGCCAGCAGCTTGAGCGACGGCAGGGGGAGATCACCCCTCCACTTT
TRBD2 | TRBJ2-1 | . | TRBV7-7 | CASSLAGGKNEQFF | TGTGCTAGCAGCTTAGCGGGGGGGAAAAATGAGCAGTTCTTC
. | TRBJ2-7 | . | TRBV25-1 | CASSPAGPLIGKYF | TGTGCCAGCAGTCCCGCGGGACCGCTTATCGGGAAGTACTTC
TRBD2 | TRBJ2-1 | . | TRBV5-6 | CASSPLLAGGEQFF | TGTGCCAGCAGCCCCTTGCTAGCGGGAGGAGAGCAGTTCTTC
. | TRBJ2-3 | . | TRBV7-3 | CASSQASSTDTQYF | TGTGCCAGCAGTCAGGCTAGCTCCACAGATACGCAGTATTTT
. | TRBJ2-4 | . | TRBV6-1 | CASSGRDGAKNIQYF | TGTGCCAGCAGTGGCCGAGACGGGGCCAAAAACATTCAGTACTTC
. | TRBJ2-5 | . | TRBV7-9 | CASSPQETQYF | TGTGCCAGCAGCCCGCAAGAGACCCAGTACTTC